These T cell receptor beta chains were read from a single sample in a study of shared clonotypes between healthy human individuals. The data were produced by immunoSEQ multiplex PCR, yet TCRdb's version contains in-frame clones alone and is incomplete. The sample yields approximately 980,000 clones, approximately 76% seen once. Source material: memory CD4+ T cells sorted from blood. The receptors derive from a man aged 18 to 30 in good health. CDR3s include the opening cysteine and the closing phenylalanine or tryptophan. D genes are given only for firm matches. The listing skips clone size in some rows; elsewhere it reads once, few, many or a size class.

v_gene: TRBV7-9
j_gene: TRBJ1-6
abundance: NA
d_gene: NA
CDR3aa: CASSLEGTANSPLHF
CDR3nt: TGTGCCAGCAGCTTAGAGGGGACTGCGAATTCACCCCTCCACTTT

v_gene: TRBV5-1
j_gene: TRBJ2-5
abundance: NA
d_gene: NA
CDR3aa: CASSSLRGETQYF
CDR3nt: TGCGCCAGCAGCTCACTCAGGGGAGAGACCCAGTACTTC

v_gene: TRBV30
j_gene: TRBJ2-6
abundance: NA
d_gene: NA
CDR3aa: CAWSVSSRGLRGANVLTF
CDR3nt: TGTGCCTGGAGTGTATCGTCCAGGGGCCTCCGGGGGGCCAACGTCCTGACTTTC

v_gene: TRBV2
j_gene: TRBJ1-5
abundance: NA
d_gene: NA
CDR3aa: CASSGGRTNQPQHF
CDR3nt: TGTGCCAGCAGTGGGGGACGGACAAATCAGCCCCAGCATTTT

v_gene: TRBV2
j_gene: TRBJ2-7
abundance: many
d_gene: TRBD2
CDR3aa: CASRLTSGPTYEQYF
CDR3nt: TGTGCCAGCAGGCTGACTAGCGGGCCCACCTACGAGCAGTACTTC

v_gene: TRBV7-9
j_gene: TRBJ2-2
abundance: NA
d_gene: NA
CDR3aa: CASSRQSNTGELFF
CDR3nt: TGTGCCAGCAGTCGACAGTCGAACACCGGGGAGCTGTTTTTT

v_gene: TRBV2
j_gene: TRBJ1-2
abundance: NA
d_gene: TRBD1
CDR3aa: CASILTGTGERYTF
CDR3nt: TGTGCCAGCATCCTCACCGGGACAGGGGAGCGCTACACCTTC

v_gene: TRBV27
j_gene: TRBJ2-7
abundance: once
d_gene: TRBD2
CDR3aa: CASSWGGNYEQYF
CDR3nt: TGTGCCAGCAGTTGGGGGGGGAACTACGAGCAGTACTTC

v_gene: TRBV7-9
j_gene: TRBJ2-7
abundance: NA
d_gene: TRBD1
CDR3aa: CASTLQGVSTYEQYF
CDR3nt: TGTGCCAGCACCCTTCAGGGGGTCTCTACTTACGAGCAGTACTTC

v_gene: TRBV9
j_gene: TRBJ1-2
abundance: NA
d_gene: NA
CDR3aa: CASSVAEGNGYTF
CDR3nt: TGTGCCAGCAGCGTAGCAGAGGGAAATGGCTACACCTTC

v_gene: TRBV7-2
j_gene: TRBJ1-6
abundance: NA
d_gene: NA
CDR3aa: CASSLTGGYNSPLHF
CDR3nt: TGTGCCAGCAGCTTAACCGGGGGATATAATTCACCCCTCCACTTT

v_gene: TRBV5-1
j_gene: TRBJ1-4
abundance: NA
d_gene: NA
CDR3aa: CASSSGTSTNEKLFF
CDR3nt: TGCGCCAGCAGCTCCGGGACCTCAACTAATGAAAAACTGTTTTTT

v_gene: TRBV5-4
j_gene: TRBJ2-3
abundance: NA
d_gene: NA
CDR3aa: CASSSPGTPGDTQYF
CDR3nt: TGTGCCAGCAGCTCCCCCGGGACACCAGGAGATACGCAGTATTTT

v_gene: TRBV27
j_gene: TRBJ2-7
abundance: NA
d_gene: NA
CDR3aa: CASSSRDWGDEQYF
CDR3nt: TGTGCCAGCAGTTCCCGGGACTGGGGAGACGAGCAGTACTTC

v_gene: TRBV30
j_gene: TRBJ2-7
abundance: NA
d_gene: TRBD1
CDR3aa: CAWSSLSAGGFYEQYF
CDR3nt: TGTGCCTGGAGTAGCTTGTCGGCAGGGGGCTTCTACGAGCAGTACTTC

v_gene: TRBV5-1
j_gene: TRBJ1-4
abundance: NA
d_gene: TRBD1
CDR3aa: CASSTRTGTDNEKLFF
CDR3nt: TGCGCCAGCAGCACCCGAACCGGGACAGATAATGAAAAACTGTTTTTT

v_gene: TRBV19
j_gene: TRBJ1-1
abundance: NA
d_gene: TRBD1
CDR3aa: CASSPGQGGGTEAFF
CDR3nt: TGTGCCAGTAGTCCCGGACAGGGAGGGGGAACTGAAGCTTTCTTT

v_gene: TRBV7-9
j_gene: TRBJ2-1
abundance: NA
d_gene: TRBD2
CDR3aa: CASRISGSSYNEQFF
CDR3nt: TGTGCCAGCAGAATTAGCGGGAGTTCCTACAATGAGCAGTTCTTC

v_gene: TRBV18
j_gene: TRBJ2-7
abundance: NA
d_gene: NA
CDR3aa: CASSQIERAEQYF
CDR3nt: TGTGCCAGCTCACAAATTGAGAGGGCCGAGCAGTACTTC

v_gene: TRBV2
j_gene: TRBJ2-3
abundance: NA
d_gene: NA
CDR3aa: CASRITGGDTQYF
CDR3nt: TGTGCCAGCAGAATCACTGGGGGTGATACGCAGTATTTT

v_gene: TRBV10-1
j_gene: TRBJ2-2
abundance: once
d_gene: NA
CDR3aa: CASSESGRNTGELFF
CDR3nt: TGCGCCAGCAGTGAGTCGGGGAGGAACACCGGGGAGCTGTTTTTT

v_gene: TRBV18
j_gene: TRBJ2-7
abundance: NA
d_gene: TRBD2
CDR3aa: CASSPPGTREGSYEQYF
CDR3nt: TGTGCCAGCTCACCCCCAGGGACGCGGGAGGGATCCTACGAGCAGTACTTC

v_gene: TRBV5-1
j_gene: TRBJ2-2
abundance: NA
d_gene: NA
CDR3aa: CASSGENTGELFF
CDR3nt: TGCGCCAGCAGCGGAGAAAACACCGGGGAGCTGTTTTTT

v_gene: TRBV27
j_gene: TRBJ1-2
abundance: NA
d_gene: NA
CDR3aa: CASRSTGSLRYTF
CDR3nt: TGTGCCAGCAGATCGACGGGTTCATTGCGCTACACCTTC

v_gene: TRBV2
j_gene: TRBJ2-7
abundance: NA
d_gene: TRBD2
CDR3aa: CASSEATSGLREQYF
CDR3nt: TGTGCCAGCAGTGAAGCGACTAGCGGGTTACGAGAGCAGTACTTC

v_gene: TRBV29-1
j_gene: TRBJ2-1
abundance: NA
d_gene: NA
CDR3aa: CSVSSGGEQFF
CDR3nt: TGCAGCGTTAGTTCTGGGGGTGAGCAGTTCTTC

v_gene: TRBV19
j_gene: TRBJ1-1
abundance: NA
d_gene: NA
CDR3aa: CASSPYGVPNTEAFF
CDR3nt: TGTGCCAGTAGCCCTTACGGGGTACCGAACACTGAAGCTTTCTTT

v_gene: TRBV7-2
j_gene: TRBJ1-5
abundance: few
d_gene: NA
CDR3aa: CASSLEKPQPQHF
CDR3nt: TGTGCCAGCAGCTTAGAGAAGCCGCAGCCCCAGCATTTT

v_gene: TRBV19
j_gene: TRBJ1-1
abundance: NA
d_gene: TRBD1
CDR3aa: CASSIGGTGLMNTEAFF
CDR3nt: TGTGCCAGTAGTATCGGCGGGACAGGGCTCATGAACACTGAAGCTTTCTTT

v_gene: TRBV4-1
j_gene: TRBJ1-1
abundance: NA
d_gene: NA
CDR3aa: CASSRATSNTEAFF
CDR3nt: TGCGCCAGCAGCCGGGCGACCAGTAACACTGAAGCTTTCTTT

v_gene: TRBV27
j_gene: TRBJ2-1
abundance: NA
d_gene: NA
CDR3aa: CASSLKGNRYIYNEQFF
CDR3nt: TGTGCCAGCAGTTTAAAAGGAAACAGGTATATATACAATGAGCAGTTCTTC

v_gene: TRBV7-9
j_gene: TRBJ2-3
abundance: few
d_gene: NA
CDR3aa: CASAKGGDADTQYF
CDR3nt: TGTGCCAGCGCGAAGGGGGGCGACGCAGATACGCAGTATTTT

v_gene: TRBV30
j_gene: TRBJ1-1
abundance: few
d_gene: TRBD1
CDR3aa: CAWAAGGPNTEAFF
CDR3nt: TGTGCCTGGGCCGCAGGGGGACCGAACACTGAAGCTTTCTTT

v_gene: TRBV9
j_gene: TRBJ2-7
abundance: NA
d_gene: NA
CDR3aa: CASSVEGGAGEQYF
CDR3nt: TGTGCCAGCAGCGTAGAGGGGGGTGCCGGCGAGCAGTACTTC

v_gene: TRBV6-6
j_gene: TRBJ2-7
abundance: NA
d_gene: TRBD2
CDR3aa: CASRTTSGYSYEQYF
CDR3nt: TGTGCCAGCAGGACGACTAGCGGGTACTCCTACGAGCAGTACTTC

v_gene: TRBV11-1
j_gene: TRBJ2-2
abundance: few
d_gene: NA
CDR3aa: CASSLQGRTGELFF
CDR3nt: TGTGCCAGCAGCCTCCAGGGTCGGACCGGGGAGCTGTTTTTT

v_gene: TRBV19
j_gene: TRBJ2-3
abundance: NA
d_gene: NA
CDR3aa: CASSSIGLINTDTQYF
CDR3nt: TGTGCCAGTAGCTCCATCGGACTAATTAACACAGATACGCAGTATTTT

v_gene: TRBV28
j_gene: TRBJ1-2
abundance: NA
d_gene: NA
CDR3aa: CASSLAQGGYTF
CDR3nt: TGTGCCAGCAGTCTCGCTCAGGGTGGCTACACCTTC

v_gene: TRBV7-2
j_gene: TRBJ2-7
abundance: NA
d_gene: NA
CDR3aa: CASSLLAGEQYF
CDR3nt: TGTGCCAGCAGCTTACTGGCGGGCGAGCAGTACTTC

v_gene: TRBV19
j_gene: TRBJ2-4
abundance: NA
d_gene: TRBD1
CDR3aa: CASSISTGGPKNIQYF
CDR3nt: TGTGCCAGTAGTATATCCACAGGGGGACCCAAAAACATTCAGTACTTC